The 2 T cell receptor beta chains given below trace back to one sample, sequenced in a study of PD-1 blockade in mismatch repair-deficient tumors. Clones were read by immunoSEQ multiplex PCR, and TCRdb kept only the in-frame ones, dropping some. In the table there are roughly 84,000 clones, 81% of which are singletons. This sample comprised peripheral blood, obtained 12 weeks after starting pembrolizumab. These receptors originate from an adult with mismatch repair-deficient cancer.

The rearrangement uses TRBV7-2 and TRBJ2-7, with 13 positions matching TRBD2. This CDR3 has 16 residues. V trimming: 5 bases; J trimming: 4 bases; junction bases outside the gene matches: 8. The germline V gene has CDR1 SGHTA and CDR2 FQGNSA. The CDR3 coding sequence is TGTGCCAGCAGCCCGAGGACTAGCGGGAGCTCTTACGAGCAGTACTTC. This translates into CASSPRTSGSSYEQYF.

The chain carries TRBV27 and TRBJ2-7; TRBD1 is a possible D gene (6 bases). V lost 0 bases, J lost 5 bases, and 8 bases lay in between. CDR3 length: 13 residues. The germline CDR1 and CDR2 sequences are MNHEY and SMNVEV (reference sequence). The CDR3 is CASSLSGAHEQYF. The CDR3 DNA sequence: TGTGCCAGCAGTTTATCGGGGGCCCACGAGCAGTACTTC.